This TCR beta chain was captured by sequencing in a study of cytomegalovirus exposure and HLA in healthy donors. CDR3 length: 13 residues. Germline V gene data show CDR1 as MNHNS and CDR2 as SASEGT. The ends were cut back, 1 base at V and 5 bases at J, with 8 bases in the middle. TCRdb keeps only in-frame clones here, not all; method: immunoSEQ multiplex PCR. The sample has around 120,000 clones; approximately 87% are singletons. This chain joins TRBV6-1 and TRBJ2-5; D is perhaps TRBD2 (6 bases). Specimen: PBMCs. The TCR sequence derives from a woman between 18 and 30 years old in good health and CMV-seropositive. The CDR3 sequence is CASSEGEVETQYF. CDR3 nucleotides: TGTGCCAGCAGTGAAGGGGAGGTTGAGACCCAGTACTTC.